The rows below give T cell receptor beta chains drawn from one sample of a study of CD8 T cells in Susac syndrome. Using its own MiXCR run on the immunoSEQ multiplex PCR reads, TCRdb lists one record per CDR3 protein. The data hold about 160,000 distinct CDR3 sequences, with approximately 93% observed a single time. The sample taken for sequencing was CD4+ T cells from PBMCs. All receptors come from a human donor with multiple sclerosis. Each CDR3 is given with its conserved first and last residue. The order of the fields is V gene, clone size, J gene, D gene, CDR3 DNA, CDR3 protein. D genes are given only for firm matches. The size of a clone is reported for some rows only, either as once, few or many, or as a class for expanded clones.

TRBV3-1	NA	TRBJ2-5	TRBD2	TGTGCCAGCAGCCAAGATGGTACGGGAGGGCCCTCCGAGACCCAGTACTTC	CASSQDGTGGPSETQYF
TRBV20-1	NA	TRBJ1-2	TRBD1	TGCAGTGCCGAAGGACTCCAGGGGGCGAACTATGGCTACACCTTC	CSAEGLQGANYGYTF
TRBV28	NA	TRBJ1-2	NA	TGTGCCAGCAGTTTAGGCAAGGGGTATGGCTACACCTTC	CASSLGKGYGYTF
TRBV28	NA	TRBJ1-2	NA	TGTGCCAGCAGTTTAAGGACCGGGATCTATGGCTACACCTTC	CASSLRTGIYGYTF
TRBV5-4	NA	TRBJ2-7	NA	TGTGCCAGCAGCCCCAAGTCAGTAGGTGGAGAGCAGTACTTC	CASSPKSVGGEQYF
TRBV14	NA	TRBJ2-1	TRBD2	TGTGCCAGCTCCAGCCAGCGGGAGAGAAACAATGAGCAGTTCTTC	CASSSQRERNNEQFF
TRBV30	NA	TRBJ1-2	TRBD1	TGTGCCTGGAGTGCCAGGGGGATCTATGGCTACACCTTC	CAWSARGIYGYTF
TRBV6-2/TRBV6-3	NA	TRBJ2-3	TRBD2	TGTGCCAGCAGTTCCGGGACGGGGGGGTTCGTCGGCAGCACAGATACGCAGTATTTT	CASSSGTGGFVGSTDTQYF
TRBV3-1	NA	TRBJ2-1	NA	TGTGCCAGCAGCCAAGTAGAGAGGTCTGAGCAGTTCTTC	CASSQVERSEQFF
TRBV20-1	NA	TRBJ1-1	NA	TGCAGTGCCTCTGGGGGGGGCCCTAGGAGTGAAGCTTTCTTT	CSASGGGPRSEAFF
TRBV14	NA	TRBJ2-3	TRBD2	TGTGCCAGCAGCCCCCGACTAGCGGGAGTGTACGCGGATACGCAGTATTTT	CASSPRLAGVYADTQYF
TRBV27	NA	TRBJ1-2	NA	TGTGCCAGCAGTCCGGTCTCACCCCCCTATGGCTACACCTTC	CASSPVSPPYGYTF
TRBV6-2/TRBV6-3	NA	TRBJ1-5	TRBD1	TGTGCCAGCAGTACCGGACAGGGTATACAGCCCCAGCATTTT	CASSTGQGIQPQHF
TRBV12-3/TRBV12-4	once	TRBJ2-7	NA	TGTGCCAGCAGTTTACGGGGTCTTGGCGAGCAGTACTTC	CASSLRGLGEQYF
TRBV30	NA	TRBJ1-4	NA	TGTGCCTGGAGCGCAGGACGCAGGGGCACTAATGAAAAACTGTTTTTT	CAWSAGRRGTNEKLFF
TRBV9	NA	TRBJ2-4	TRBD1	TGTGCCAGCAGCGTAGGCGGGACAGGGAACATTCAGTACTTC	CASSVGGTGNIQYF
TRBV30	NA	TRBJ2-1	NA	TGTGCCTGGAGTCTCGGGTATGTGCAGTTCTTC	CAWSLGYVQFF
TRBV7-9	NA	TRBJ1-1	NA	TGTGCCAGCAGCTTACCCTTGGTGGGGAACACTGAAGCTTTCTTT	CASSLPLVGNTEAFF
TRBV6-5	NA	TRBJ2-7	NA	TGTGCCAGCAGGGAGATAGGGTCAGGAGATTACGAGCAGTACTTC	CASREIGSGDYEQYF
TRBV28	NA	TRBJ2-1	TRBD2	TGTGCCAGCAGTTTTTCTGGCGGGAGGAAGGAGCCGTTCTTC	CASSFSGGRKEPFF
TRBV29-1	NA	TRBJ2-5	NA	TGCAGCGTTGAAGTTCAAAGCTTTGAGACCCAGTACTTC	CSVEVQSFETQYF
TRBV12-3/TRBV12-4	once	TRBJ1-5	NA	TGTGCCAGCAGTCGCAACTTCGACAGAAATCAGCCCCAGCATTTT	CASSRNFDRNQPQHF
TRBV15	NA	TRBJ2-4	NA	TGTGCCACCAGTGTCGGGGGAGAGGGGAACATTCAGTACTTC	CATSVGGEGNIQYF
TRBV28	NA	TRBJ1-5	NA	TGTGCCAGCAGTTCCGGATGGACCCGGCATTTT	CASSSGWTRHF